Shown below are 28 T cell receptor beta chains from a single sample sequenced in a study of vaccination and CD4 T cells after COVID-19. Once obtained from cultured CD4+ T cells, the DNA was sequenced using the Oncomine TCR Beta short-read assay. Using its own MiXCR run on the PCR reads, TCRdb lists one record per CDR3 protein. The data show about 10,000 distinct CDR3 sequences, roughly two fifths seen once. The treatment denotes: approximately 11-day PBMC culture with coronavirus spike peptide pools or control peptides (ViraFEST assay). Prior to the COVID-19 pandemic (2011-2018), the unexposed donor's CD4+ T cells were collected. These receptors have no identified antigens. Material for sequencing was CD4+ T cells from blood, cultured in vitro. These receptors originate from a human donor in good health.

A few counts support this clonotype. The CDR3 is CASSEVWSLWSGGGEQFF. CDR3 sequence (DNA): TGTGCCAGCAGTGAAGTCTGGAGTTTGTGGTCAGGGGGTGGTGAGCAGTTCTTC. The chain couples TRBV6-1 to TRBJ2-1; 7 bases are a match to TRBD1. CDR3 length: 18 residues. Trimming took 1 base from V and 9 from J; bases not matched to a gene: 18. CDR1 is MNHNS and CDR2 is SASEGT in the germline V gene.

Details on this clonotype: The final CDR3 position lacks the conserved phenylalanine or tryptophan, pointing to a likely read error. DNA of the CDR3: TGTGCCAGCAGTTACTCGAGGGGGGGCCTGAGGGCTGGCTACACCCTC. It is translated as CASSYSRGGLRAGYTL. V is TRBV6-5 and J is TRBJ1-2, with D tentatively TRBD1 (6 bases). This CDR3 contains 16 residues. The germline gives CDR1 MNHEY, CDR2 SVGAGI. V lost 0 bases and J lost 7, with 18 bases in between.

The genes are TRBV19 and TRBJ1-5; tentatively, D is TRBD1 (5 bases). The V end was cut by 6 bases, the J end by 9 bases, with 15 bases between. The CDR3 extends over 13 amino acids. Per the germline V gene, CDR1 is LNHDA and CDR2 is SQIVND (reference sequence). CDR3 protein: CASRKGSGRPQHF. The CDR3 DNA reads TGTGCCAGTAGAAAGGGGTCAGGGCGGCCCCAGCATTTT.

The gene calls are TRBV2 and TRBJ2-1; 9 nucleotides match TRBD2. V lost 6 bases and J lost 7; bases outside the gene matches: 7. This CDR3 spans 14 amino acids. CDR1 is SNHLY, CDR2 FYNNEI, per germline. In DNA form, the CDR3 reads TGTGCCAGCAGGAGTAGCGGGAGACAGAATGAGCAGTTCTTC. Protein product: CASRSSGRQNEQFF.

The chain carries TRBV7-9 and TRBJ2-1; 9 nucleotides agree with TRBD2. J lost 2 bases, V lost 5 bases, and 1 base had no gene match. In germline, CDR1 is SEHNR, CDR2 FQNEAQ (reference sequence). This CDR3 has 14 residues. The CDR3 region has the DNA TGTGCCAGCAGCAGGACTAGCGCCTACAATGAGCAGTTCTTC. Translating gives CASSRTSAYNEQFF.

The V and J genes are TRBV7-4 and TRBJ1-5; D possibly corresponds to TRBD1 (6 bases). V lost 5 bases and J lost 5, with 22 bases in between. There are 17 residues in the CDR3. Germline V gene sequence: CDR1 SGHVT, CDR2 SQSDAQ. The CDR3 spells CASSKFRDTRSHQPQHF. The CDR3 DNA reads TGTGCCAGCAGCAAATTTCGGGACACCCGGTCGCATCAGCCCCAGCATTTT.

The CDR3 DNA reads TGTGCCAGCAGCCTCCTGGGTGGGGATACGCAGTATTTT. Its translation: CASSLLGGDTQYF. The chain couples TRBV14 to TRBJ2-3; D not resolved. Deletions cut 4 bases from V and 6 bases from J, with 11 bases between. This CDR3 contains 13 residues. Germline CDR1 and CDR2: SGHDN and FVKESK. Full variable domain (missing parts from reference TRBV14 and TRBJ2-3): EAGVTQFPSHSVIEKGQTVTLRCDPISGHDNLYWYRRVMGKEIKFLLHFVKESKQDESGMPNNRFLAERTGGTYSTLKVQPAELEDSGVYFCASSLLGGDTQYFGPGTRLTVL.

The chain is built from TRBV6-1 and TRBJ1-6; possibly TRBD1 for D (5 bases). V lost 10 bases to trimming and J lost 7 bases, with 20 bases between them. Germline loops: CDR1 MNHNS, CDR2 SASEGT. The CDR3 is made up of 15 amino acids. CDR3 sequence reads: CATSRGTDKNSPLHF. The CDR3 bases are TGTGCCACCTCGCGTGGGACCGATAAAAATTCACCCCTCCACTTT.

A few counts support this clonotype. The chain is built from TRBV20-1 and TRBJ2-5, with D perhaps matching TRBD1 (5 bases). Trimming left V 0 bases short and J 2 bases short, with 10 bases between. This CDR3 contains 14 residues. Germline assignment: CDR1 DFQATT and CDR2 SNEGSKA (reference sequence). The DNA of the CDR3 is TGCAGTGCTAGAGAGGACACATCACAAGAGACCCAGTACTTC. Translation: CSAREDTSQETQYF.

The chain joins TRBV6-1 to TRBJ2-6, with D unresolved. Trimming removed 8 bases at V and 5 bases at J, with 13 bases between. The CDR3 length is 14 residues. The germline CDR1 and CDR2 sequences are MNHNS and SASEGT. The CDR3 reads CASRLSAWANVLTF. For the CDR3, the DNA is TGTGCCAGCCGACTGTCGGCCTGGGCCAACGTCCTGACTTTC.

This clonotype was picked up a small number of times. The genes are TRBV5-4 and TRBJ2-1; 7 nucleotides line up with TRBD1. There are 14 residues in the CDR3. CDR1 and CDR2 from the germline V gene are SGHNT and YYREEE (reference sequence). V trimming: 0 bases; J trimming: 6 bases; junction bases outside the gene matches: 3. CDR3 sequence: CASSLGGQLNEQFF. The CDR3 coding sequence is TGTGCCAGCAGCTTGGGGGGACAGCTCAATGAGCAGTTCTTC.

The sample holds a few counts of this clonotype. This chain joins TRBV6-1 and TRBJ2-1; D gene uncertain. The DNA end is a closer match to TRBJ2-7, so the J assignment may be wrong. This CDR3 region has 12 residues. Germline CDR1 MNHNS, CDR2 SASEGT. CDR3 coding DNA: TGTGCCAGCAGACTCGGACCGTACGAGCAGTACTTC. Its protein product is CASRLGPYEQYF.

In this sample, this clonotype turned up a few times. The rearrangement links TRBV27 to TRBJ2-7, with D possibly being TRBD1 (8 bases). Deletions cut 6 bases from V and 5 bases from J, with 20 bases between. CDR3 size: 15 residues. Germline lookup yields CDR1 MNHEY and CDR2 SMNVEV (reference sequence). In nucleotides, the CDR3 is TGTGCCAGCAGCCTGGGGGGACAGGCGGGAGACGAGCAGTACTTC. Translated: CASSLGGQAGDEQYF.

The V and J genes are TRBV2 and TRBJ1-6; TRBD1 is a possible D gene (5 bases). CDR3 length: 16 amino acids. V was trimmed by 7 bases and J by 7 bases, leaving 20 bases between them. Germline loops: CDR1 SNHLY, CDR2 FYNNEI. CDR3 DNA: TGTGCCAGCACCCCCGAGGTGGGGGGACCAAATTCACCCCTCCACTTT. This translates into CASTPEVGGPNSPLHF.

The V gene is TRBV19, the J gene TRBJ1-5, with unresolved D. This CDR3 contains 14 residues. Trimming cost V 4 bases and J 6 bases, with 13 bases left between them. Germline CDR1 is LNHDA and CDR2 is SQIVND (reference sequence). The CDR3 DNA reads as TGTGCCAGTAGTAACCCCGGCCAGATTCAGCCCCAGCATTTT. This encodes CASSNPGQIQPQHF.

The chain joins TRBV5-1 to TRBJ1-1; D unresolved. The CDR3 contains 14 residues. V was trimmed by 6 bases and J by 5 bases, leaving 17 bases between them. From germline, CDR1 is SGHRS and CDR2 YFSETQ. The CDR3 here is CASTQLPLGTEAFF. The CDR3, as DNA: TGCGCCAGCACCCAACTACCACTGGGAACTGAAGCTTTCTTT.

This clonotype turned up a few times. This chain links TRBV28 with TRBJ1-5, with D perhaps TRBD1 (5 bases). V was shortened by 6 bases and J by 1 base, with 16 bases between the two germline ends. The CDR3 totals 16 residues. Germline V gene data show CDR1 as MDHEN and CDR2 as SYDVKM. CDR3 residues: CASSRSGRDSNQPQHF. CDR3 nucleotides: TGTGCCAGCAGCCGATCCGGGAGGGACAGCAATCAGCCCCAGCATTTT.

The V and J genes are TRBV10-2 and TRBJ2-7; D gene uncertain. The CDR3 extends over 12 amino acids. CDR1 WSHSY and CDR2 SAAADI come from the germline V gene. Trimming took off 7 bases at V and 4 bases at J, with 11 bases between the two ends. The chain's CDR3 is CASMKYDYEQYF. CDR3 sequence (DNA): TGCGCCAGCATGAAATACGATTACGAGCAGTACTTC.

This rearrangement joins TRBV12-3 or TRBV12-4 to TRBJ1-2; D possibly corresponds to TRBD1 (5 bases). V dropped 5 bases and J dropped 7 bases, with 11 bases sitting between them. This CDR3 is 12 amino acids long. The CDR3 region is CASSPLQGGYTF. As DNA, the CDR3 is TGTGCCAGCAGTCCCCTCCAGGGTGGCTACACCTTC.

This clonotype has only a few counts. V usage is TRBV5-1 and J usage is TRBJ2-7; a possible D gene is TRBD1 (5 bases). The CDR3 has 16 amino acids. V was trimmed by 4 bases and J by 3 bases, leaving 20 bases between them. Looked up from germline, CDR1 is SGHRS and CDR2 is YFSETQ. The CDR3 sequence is CASSNFDRTKSYEQYF. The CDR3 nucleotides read TGCGCCAGCAGCAACTTCGACAGAACTAAAAGCTACGAGCAGTACTTC.

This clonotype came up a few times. The CDR3 region is CASRYGTVINQPQHF. The CDR3 nucleotides are TGTGCCAGTAGGTACGGGACGGTGATCAATCAGCCCCAGCATTTT. The chain employs TRBV19 and TRBJ1-5, with D perhaps TRBD1 (5 bases). CDR1 LNHDA and CDR2 SQIVND come from the germline V gene (reference sequence). Deletions cut 6 bases from V and 3 bases from J, with 15 bases between. The CDR3 runs to 15 residues.

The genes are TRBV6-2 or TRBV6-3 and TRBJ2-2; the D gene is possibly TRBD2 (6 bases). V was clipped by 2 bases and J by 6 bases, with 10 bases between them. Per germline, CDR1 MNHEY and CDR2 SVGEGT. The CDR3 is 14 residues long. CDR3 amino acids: CASSYVGDSGELFF. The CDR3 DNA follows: TGTGCCAGCAGTTACGTAGGGGACTCCGGGGAGCTGTTTTTT.

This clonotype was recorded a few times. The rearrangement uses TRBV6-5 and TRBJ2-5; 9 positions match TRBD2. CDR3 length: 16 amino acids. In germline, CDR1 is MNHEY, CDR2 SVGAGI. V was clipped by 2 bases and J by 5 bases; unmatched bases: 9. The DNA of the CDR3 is TGTGCCAGCAGTTACCTGTCTAGCGGGGACGGGGAGACCCAGTACTTC. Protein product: CASSYLSSGDGETQYF.

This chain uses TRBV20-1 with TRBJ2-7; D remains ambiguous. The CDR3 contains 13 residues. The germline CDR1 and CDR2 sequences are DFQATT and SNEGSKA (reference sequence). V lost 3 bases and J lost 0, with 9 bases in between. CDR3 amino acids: CSASTLPSYEQYF. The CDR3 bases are TGCAGTGCTAGTACCCTCCCCTCCTACGAGCAGTACTTC.

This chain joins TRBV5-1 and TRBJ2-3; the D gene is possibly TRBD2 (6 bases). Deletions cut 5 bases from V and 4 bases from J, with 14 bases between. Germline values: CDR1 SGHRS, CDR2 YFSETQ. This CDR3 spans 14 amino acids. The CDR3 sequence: CASRLATRADTQYF. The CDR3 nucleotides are TGCGCCAGCAGACTCGCGACTAGGGCAGATACGCAGTATTTT.

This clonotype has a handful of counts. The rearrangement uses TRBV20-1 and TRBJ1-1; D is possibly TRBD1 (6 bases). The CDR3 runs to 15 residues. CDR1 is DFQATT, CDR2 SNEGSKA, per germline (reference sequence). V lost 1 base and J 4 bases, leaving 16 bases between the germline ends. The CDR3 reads CSARGEGAGATEAFF. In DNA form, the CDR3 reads TGCAGTGCTAGAGGGGAAGGGGCGGGGGCCACTGAAGCTTTCTTT.

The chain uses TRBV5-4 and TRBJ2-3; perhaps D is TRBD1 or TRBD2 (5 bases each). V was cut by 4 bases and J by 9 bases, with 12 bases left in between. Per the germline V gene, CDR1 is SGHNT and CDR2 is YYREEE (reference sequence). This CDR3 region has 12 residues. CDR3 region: CASSPQGETQYF. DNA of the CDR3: TGTGCCAGCAGCCCTCAGGGAGAAACGCAGTATTTT. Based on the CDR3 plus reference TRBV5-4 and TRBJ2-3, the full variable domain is ETGVTQSPTHLIKTRGQQVTLRCSSQSGHNTVSWYQQALGQGPQFIFQYYREEENGRGNFPPRFSGLQFPNYSSELNVNALELDDSALYLCASSPQGETQYFGPGTRLTVL.

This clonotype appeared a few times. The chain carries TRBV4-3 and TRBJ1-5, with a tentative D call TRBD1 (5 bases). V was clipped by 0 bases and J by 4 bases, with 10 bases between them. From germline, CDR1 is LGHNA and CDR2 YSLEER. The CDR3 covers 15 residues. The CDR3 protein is CASSQDRGDNQPQHF. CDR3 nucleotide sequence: TGCGCCAGCAGCCAAGATCGGGGGGATAATCAGCCCCAGCATTTT.